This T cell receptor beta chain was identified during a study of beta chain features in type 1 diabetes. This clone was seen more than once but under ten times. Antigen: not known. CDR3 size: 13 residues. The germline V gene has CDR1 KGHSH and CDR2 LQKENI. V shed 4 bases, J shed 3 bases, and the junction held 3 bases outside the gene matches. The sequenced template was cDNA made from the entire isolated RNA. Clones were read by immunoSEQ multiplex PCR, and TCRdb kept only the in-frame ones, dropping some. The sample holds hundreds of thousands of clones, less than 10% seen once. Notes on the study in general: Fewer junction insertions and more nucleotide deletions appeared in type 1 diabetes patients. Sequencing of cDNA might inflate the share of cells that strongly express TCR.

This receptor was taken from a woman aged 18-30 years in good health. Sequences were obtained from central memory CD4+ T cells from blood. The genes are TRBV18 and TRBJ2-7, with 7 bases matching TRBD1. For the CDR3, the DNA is TGTGCCAGCTCACTGGGACAGAGCTACGAGCAGTACTTC. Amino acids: CASSLGQSYEQYF.